Shown below are 28 T cell receptor beta chains from a single sample sequenced in a study of T-cell memory formation after mild COVID-19. TCRdb independently ran MiXCR on the 5' RACE reads; one entry per CDR3 protein. The data contain approximately 89,000 distinct CDR3 sequences, roughly 25% of them seen just once; the ten biggest clones take up roughly two fifths. What was sequenced was PBMCs or a T cell subset sorted from them (not recorded which). Source of these receptors: a young man who had mild COVID-19 (a few samples of this study predate the infection). Cell type and time point are not known.

This clonotype was observed a few times. The chain recombines TRBV5-1 with TRBJ2-7, with TRBD2 identical over 7 bases. This CDR3 region has 14 residues. The V and J ends lost 2 bases and 5 bases, in that order; junction bases with no gene match: 7. Looked up from germline, CDR1 is SGHRS and CDR2 is YFSETQ. CDR3 nucleotide sequence: TGCGCCAGCAGCTTCTCTTTCGGGGGGAACGAGCAGTACTTC. It codes for CASSFSFGGNEQYF.

This clonotype was detected once. This sequence joins TRBV28 and TRBJ1-6; unclear D gene. Trimming left V 8 bases short and J 8 bases short, with 16 bases between. The CDR3 is made up of 14 amino acids. Germline CDR1 MDHEN, CDR2 SYDVKM. In nucleotides, the CDR3 is TGTGCCAGCCAGGACCCGAAACCTTATTCACCCCTCCACTTT. Encoded protein: CASQDPKPYSPLHF.

The chain recombines TRBV7-9 with TRBJ2-3; D is possibly TRBD1 (6 bases). The CDR3 runs to 12 residues. CDR1 is SEHNR and CDR2 is FQNEAQ in the germline V gene (reference sequence). With 4 bases removed from V and 7 bases from J, the gap between germline ends came to 9 bases. Here the CDR3 DNA reads TGTGCCAGCAGCTCAGGGGATCATACGCAGTATTTT. This encodes CASSSGDHTQYF.

The chain carries TRBV12-3 or TRBV12-4 and TRBJ1-2; 10 nucleotides line up with TRBD1. This CDR3 has 13 residues. The J segment lost 13 bases and the V segment lost 5 bases, leaving 10 bases of the junction unmatched. The CDR3 DNA reads TGTGCCAGCAGTCCCGGGACAGGGGTTCTGGGCACCTTC. Translating it yields CASSPGTGVLGTF.

The J gene is TRBJ1-1, the V gene TRBV27; 7 bases are a match to TRBD1. Germline V gives CDR1 MNHEY, CDR2 SMNVEV (reference sequence). J was trimmed by 2 bases and V by 3 bases; bases with no gene match: 15. This CDR3 has 18 amino acids. CDR3 sequence reads: CASSFSAARQGGNTEAFF. The CDR3, as DNA: TGTGCCAGCAGTTTTTCCGCGGCTCGACAGGGCGGAAACACTGAAGCTTTCTTT.

This clonotype was seen a few times. This chain connects TRBV24-1 to TRBJ2-5; 7 bases agree with TRBD1. Germline V gene data show CDR1 as KGHDR and CDR2 as SFDVKD. Losses at the gene ends were 4 bases for V and 1 base for J; bases not matched to a gene: 8. The CDR3 has 16 residues. The CDR3 nucleotides are TGTGCCACCAGTGACCGGGTTGGACAGGTCCAAGAGACCCAGTACTTC. The encoded protein is CATSDRVGQVQETQYF.

This clonotype was seen a handful of times. CDR3: CASLGPNTGELFF. CDR3 DNA: TGTGCCAGCCTTGGGCCGAACACCGGGGAGCTGTTTTTT. V usage is TRBV9 and J usage is TRBJ2-2; no clear D gene. CDR3 size: 13 residues. With 7 bases removed from V and 0 bases from J, the gap between germline ends came to 7 bases. Germline V CDR1 and CDR2: SGDLS, YYNGEE.

This clonotype was picked up a small number of times. V is TRBV5-1 and J is TRBJ2-2; D might be TRBD1 (5 bases). This CDR3 region has 14 residues. Germline CDR1 is SGHRS and CDR2 is YFSETQ. Trimming removed 6 bases at V and 2 bases at J, with 11 bases between. The CDR3: CASNQGFNTGELFF. The CDR3 region has the DNA TGCGCCAGCAACCAGGGTTTCAACACCGGGGAGCTGTTTTTT.

This clonotype was counted between two and nine times. The rearrangement links TRBV11-2 to TRBJ2-7; 7 bases fit TRBD2. Germline assignment: CDR1 SGHAT and CDR2 FQNNGV. The V and J ends lost 5 bases and 0 bases, in that order; junction bases with no gene match: 7. The CDR3 runs 15 residues. The CDR3 nucleotides read TGTGCCAGCAGCGTGAGCGGGGCCAGCTCCTACGAGCAGTACGTC. This gives the protein CASSVSGASSYEQYV.

The V and J genes are TRBV5-1 and TRBJ2-7, with D perhaps matching TRBD1 or TRBD2 (5 bases each). CDR1 SGHRS and CDR2 YFSETQ come from the germline V gene. The CDR3 is 14 residues long. V dropped 4 bases and J dropped 2 bases, with 13 bases sitting between them. CDR3 DNA sequence: TGCGCCAGCAGCCCCCGGGACGGAACCTACGAGCAGTACTTC. It encodes CASSPRDGTYEQYF. Full variable domain (remainder filled in from reference TRBV5-1 and TRBJ2-7): KAGVTQTPRYLIKTRGQQVTLSCSPISGHRSVSWYQQTPGQGLQFLFEYFSETQRNKGNFPGRFSGRQFSNSRSEMNVSTLELGDSALYLCASSPRDGTYEQYFGPGTRLTVT.

The genes are TRBV20-1 and TRBJ2-5; D gene ambiguous. The germline V gene encodes CDR1 DFQATT and CDR2 SNEGSKA (reference sequence). Trimming shortened V by 7 bases and J by 5 bases, and 20 bases separated the two germline ends. This CDR3 has 14 amino acids. CDR3 in amino acids: CSVPLTLWMETQYF. Here the CDR3 DNA reads TGCAGTGTCCCCCTCACGTTATGGATGGAGACCCAGTACTTC.

At least ten counts were recorded for this clonotype. V usage is TRBV4-2 and J usage is TRBJ1-4; unclear D gene. CDR1 and CDR2 (germline): LGHNA, YNFKEQ. Trimming stripped 0 bases from V and 8 bases from J, with 13 bases between. This CDR3 comprises 15 residues. DNA of the CDR3: TGTGCCAGCAGCCAAGATCCGACCTCTCTCGAAAAACTGTTTTTT. This translates into CASSQDPTSLEKLFF.

This clonotype was seen more than once but under ten times. This chain links TRBV11-2 with TRBJ2-7, with D tentatively TRBD1 (7 bases). CDR3 length: 12 residues. Trimming took 4 bases from V and 6 from J, leaving 10 bases between them. CDR1 and CDR2 from the germline V gene are SGHAT and FQNNGV. CDR3 nucleotide sequence: TGTGCCAGCAGCTCCCAGGGGGGCGAGCAGTACGTC. Amino acids: CASSSQGGEQYV.

V and J are TRBV7-9 and TRBJ2-5, with D perhaps matching TRBD1 or TRBD2 (5 bases each). Germline CDR1 is SEHNR and CDR2 is FQNEAQ (reference sequence). V lost 4 bases, J lost 3 bases, and 12 bases lay in between. The CDR3 consists of 14 residues. CDR3 DNA: TGTGCCAGCAGCTCCGGGACGTTGAAAGAGACCCAGTACTTC. Its protein is CASSSGTLKETQYF.

The rearrangement joins TRBV4-1 to TRBJ2-3; TRBD2 aligns across 9 bases. The germline CDR1 and CDR2 sequences are MGHRA and YSYEKL. The CDR3 extends over 17 amino acids. Trimming at V came to 1 base and at J to 5 bases, leaving 10 bases not matched to a gene. For the CDR3, the DNA is TGCGCCAGCAGCCAAGGGCCCCTAGCGGGGCCCGGAGATACGCAGTATTTT. As protein: CASSQGPLAGPGDTQYF.

The V gene is TRBV6-5, the J gene TRBJ2-7, with 8 bases matching TRBD2. CDR1 and CDR2 (germline): MNHEY, SVGAGI. This CDR3 is 13 amino acids long. The V and J ends lost 6 bases and 3 bases, in that order; junction bases with no gene match: 4. The CDR3, as DNA: TGTGCCAGCAGCGCGGGGGGTTTCTACGAGCAGTACTTC. Residues: CASSAGGFYEQYF.

This clonotype has a handful of counts. The chain uses TRBV29-1 and TRBJ2-3; the D is unclear. V was pared by 3 bases and J by 5 bases, with 9 bases between. CDR1 and CDR2 from the germline V gene are SQVTM and ANQGSEA. The CDR3 is 12 residues long. This CDR3 reads CSVERPQDTQYF. The CDR3 DNA sequence: TGCAGCGTTGAGCGCCCACAAGATACGCAGTATTTT.

The chain combines TRBV20-1 with TRBJ2-1, with TRBD2 matching 9 bases. The V gene's germline CDR1 is DFQATT and CDR2 SNEGSKA (reference sequence). The CDR3 has 15 residues. V dropped 0 bases and J dropped 4; count of bases not matched to a gene: 4. The CDR3 loop reads CSARDQRGAYNEQFF. As DNA, the CDR3 is TGCAGTGCTAGAGATCAGCGGGGGGCATACAATGAGCAGTTCTTC.

In its sample, this clonotype was seen a few times. The chain couples TRBV9 to TRBJ2-3, with 11 bases identical to TRBD2. The J segment lost 2 bases and the V segment lost 7 bases, leaving 3 bases of the junction unmatched. Germline-derived CDR1 and CDR2 are SGDLS and YYNGEE. This CDR3 contains 14 residues. CDR3: CASALAGDTDTQYF. CDR3 coding DNA: TGTGCCAGCGCACTAGCGGGGGACACAGATACGCAGTATTTT.

This clonotype was seen a handful of times. This chain uses TRBV7-9 with TRBJ2-3; the D gene could be TRBD1 or TRBD2 (5 bases each). There are 16 residues in the CDR3. V was shortened by 5 bases and J by 2 bases, with 17 bases between the two germline ends. Germline loops: CDR1 SEHNR, CDR2 FQNEAQ (reference sequence). The CDR3 bases are TGTGCCAGCAGCCCGGGGCCCAGAGATGTCACAGATACGCAGTATTTT. The encoded protein is CASSPGPRDVTDTQYF. The full variable domain, completed using reference TRBV7-9 and TRBJ2-3, is DTGVSQNPRHKITKRGQNVTFRCDPISEHNRLYWYRQTLGQGPEFLTYFQNEAQLEKSRLLSDRFSAERPKGSFSTLEIQRTEQGDSAMYLCASSPGPRDVTDTQYFGPGTRLTVL.

J is TRBJ1-5 and V is TRBV5-5; D not resolved. From germline, CDR1 is SGHKS and CDR2 YYEKEE (reference sequence). The length of the CDR3 is 13 residues. Between the trimmed V and J ends, which lost 0 bases and 6 bases, there was a span of 7 bases. The CDR3 loop reads CASSLGEFQPQHF. For the CDR3, the DNA is TGTGCCAGCAGCTTGGGGGAGTTTCAGCCCCAGCATTTT. The variable domain in full, completed from reference TRBV5-5 and TRBJ1-5, reads DAGVTQSPTHLIKTRGQQVTLRCSPISGHKSVSWYQQVLGQGPQFIFQYYEKEERGRGNFPDRFSARQFPNYSSELNVNALLLGDSALYLCASSLGEFQPQHFGDGTRLSIL.

The V and J genes are TRBV5-1 and TRBJ2-6, with 7 bases that match TRBD1. The CDR3 has 19 amino acids. Germline loops: CDR1 SGHRS, CDR2 YFSETQ. J gave up 1 base and V 3 bases, and 13 bases lay outside the gene matches. CDR3 in DNA: TGCGCCAGCAGCTGGACTCGGACAGGTCCCACATCTGGGGCCAACGTCCTGACTTTC. As protein: CASSWTRTGPTSGANVLTF. Supplemented by reference TRBV5-1 and TRBJ2-6, the full variable domain reads KAGVTQTPRYLIKTRGQQVTLSCSPISGHRSVSWYQQTPGQGLQFLFEYFSETQRNKGNFPGRFSGRQFSNSRSEMNVSTLELGDSALYLCASSWTRTGPTSGANVLTFGAGSRLTVL.

This clonotype occurred a few times. The chain carries TRBV7-3 and TRBJ2-2, with D possibly being TRBD1 or TRBD2 (5 bases each). Trimming pared 5 bases from V and 0 bases from J, leaving 25 bases between. Germline values: CDR1 SGHTA, CDR2 FQGTGA. The CDR3 extends over 20 amino acids. The CDR3 sequence: CASSHHRAGGQAPNTGELFF. The CDR3 DNA sequence: TGTGCCAGCAGCCATCACCGGGCCGGAGGACAAGCGCCGAACACCGGGGAGCTGTTTTTT.

The chain has TRBV7-2 and TRBJ2-1; no reliable D call. Trimming pared 1 base from V and 5 bases from J, leaving 12 bases between. CDR3 length equals 15 residues. Germline-derived CDR1 and CDR2 are SGHTA and FQGNSA. In DNA form, the CDR3 reads TGTGCCAGCAGCTTAGTGGGGAACGAGAACAATGAGCAGTTCTTC. Translating it yields CASSLVGNENNEQFF.

This clonotype showed up just a few times. The chain uses TRBV29-1 and TRBJ1-1, with D perhaps matching TRBD1 (5 bases). Germline CDR1 SQVTM, CDR2 ANQGSEA. There are 15 residues in the CDR3. V gave up 1 base and J gave up 2 bases, with 14 bases separating them. The CDR3 DNA follows: TGCAGCGTTGAAGGGGGGTTAGACAGTAACACTGAAGCTTTCTTT. Protein product: CSVEGGLDSNTEAFF. The entire variable domain, with the rest obtained from reference TRBV29-1 and TRBJ1-1, is as follows: SAVISQKPSRDICQRGTSLTIQCQVDSQVTMMFWYRQQPGQSLTLIATANQGSEATYESGFVIDKFPISRPNLTFSTLTVSNMSPEDSSIYLCSVEGGLDSNTEAFFGQGTRLTVV.

The rearrangement uses TRBV27 and TRBJ1-5; the match to TRBD1 covers 9 bases. The V segment lost 6 bases and the J segment 1 base; nucleotides outside the gene matches: 7. The CDR3 length is 16 residues. Germline V gene sequence: CDR1 MNHEY, CDR2 SMNVEV (reference sequence). CDR3 region: CASSLGTGLSNQPQHF. The CDR3, as DNA: TGTGCCAGCAGCTTAGGGACAGGGCTCAGCAATCAGCCCCAGCATTTT.

V gene TRBV9 combines with J gene TRBJ2-3, with D tentatively TRBD1 or TRBD2 (7 bases each). This CDR3 has 16 amino acids. The germline gives CDR1 SGDLS, CDR2 YYNGEE. Trimming stripped 4 bases from V and 5 bases from J, with 20 bases between. As DNA, the CDR3 is TGTGCCAGCAGCCCCCAAAGGCAGGGGGGGGGAGATACGCAGTATTTT. Residues: CASSPQRQGGGDTQYF.

This clonotype turned up a few times. The chain links TRBV7-9 to TRBJ2-5; tentatively, D is TRBD2 (6 bases). The germline CDR1 and CDR2 sequences are SEHNR and FQNEAQ (reference sequence). Trimming cost V 4 bases and J 5 bases, with 20 bases left between them. The CDR3 is 16 amino acids. CDR3 nucleotide sequence: TGTGCCAGCAGCTCCCCCGGGACTCGTCGAGGGGAGACCCAGTACTTC. Its protein is CASSSPGTRRGETQYF.